This T cell receptor beta chain was sequenced in a study of shared clonotypes between healthy human individuals. The repertoire was sequenced with immunoSEQ multiplex PCR; TCRdb's copy has only in-frame clones and lacks some. The sample yields more than 1 million clones, around three quarters seen once. Germline V gene lookup returns CDR1 SGHRS and CDR2 YFSETQ. CDR3 size: 16 residues. With 2 bases removed from V and 5 bases from J, the gap between germline ends came to 17 bases. This chain joins TRBV5-1 and TRBJ2-1, with D possibly being TRBD2 (7 bases). Sequenced sample: memory CD4+ T cells from PBMCs. Specified subset: CD45RA-negative fraction. The clonotype comes from a man aged 18 to 30 in good health. Some clones in this sample may be carry-over from other donors' samples. The CDR3 sequence: CASSFSYRGDNNEQFF. The CDR3 nucleotides are TGCGCCAGCAGCTTTTCATATCGGGGGGACAACAATGAGCAGTTCTTC.